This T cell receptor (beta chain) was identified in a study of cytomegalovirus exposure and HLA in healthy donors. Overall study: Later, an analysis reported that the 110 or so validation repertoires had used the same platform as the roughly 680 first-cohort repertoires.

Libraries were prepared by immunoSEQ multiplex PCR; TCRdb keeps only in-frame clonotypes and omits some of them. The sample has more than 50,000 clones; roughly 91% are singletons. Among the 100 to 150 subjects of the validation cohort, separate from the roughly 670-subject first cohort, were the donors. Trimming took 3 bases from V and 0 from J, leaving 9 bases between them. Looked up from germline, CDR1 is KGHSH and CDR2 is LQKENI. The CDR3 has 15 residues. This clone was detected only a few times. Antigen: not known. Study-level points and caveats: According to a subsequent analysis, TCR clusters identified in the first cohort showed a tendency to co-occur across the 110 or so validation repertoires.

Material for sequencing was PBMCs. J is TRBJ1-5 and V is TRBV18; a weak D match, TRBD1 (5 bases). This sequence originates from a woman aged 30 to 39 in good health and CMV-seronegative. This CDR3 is CASSPGGASNQPQHF. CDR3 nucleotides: TGTGCCAGCTCACCGGGCGGGGCTAGCAATCAGCCCCAGCATTTT.